The T cell receptor (beta chain) under discussion was sequenced for a study of technical replicates of blood from a handful of donors. Sequencing was performed with immunoSEQ multiplex PCR; in TCRdb, only in-frame clones are kept and a portion is missing. This repertoire shows tens of thousands of clones, 90% to 95% found once; its top ten account for about 0.27%. The CDR3 covers 15 residues. The V and J ends lost 8 bases and 3 bases, in that order; junction bases with no gene match: 12. Germline CDR1 and CDR2: MNHEY and SMNVEV (reference sequence). This chain connects TRBV27 to TRBJ1-1; 7 positions agree with TRBD1. The TCR sequence derives from a human donor in good health. Material: T cells isolated from PBMCs. For the CDR3, the DNA is TGTGCCAGCGCCGATCGGACAGGAAGGGACACTGAAGCTTTCTTT. Residues: CASADRTGRDTEAFF.